This record covers a single T cell receptor beta chain. The antigen remains undetermined. Using its own MiXCR run on the 5' RACE reads, TCRdb lists one record per CDR3 protein. The sample carries about 800,000 distinct CDR3 sequences, approximately 10% recorded once. These data are taken from a study of CD8 T cells in ankylosing spondylitis. Study outcomes and limitations: A CD8+ phenotype characterized the disease-linked clones, which were relatively rare in peripheral blood. What seemed typical of ankylosing spondylitis blood was a TCR beta motif built from several highly homologous variants. Significant enrichment of disease-linked clones was reported in matched ankylosing spondylitis synovial fluid.

Sequenced sample: blood, either unsorted or a sorted T cell fraction (not recorded which). The source is a male donor with ankylosing spondylitis.

The CDR3 reads CSTPQQGRKNIQYF. The CDR3 DNA reads TGCAGTACCCCCCAACAGGGGCGCAAAAACATTCAGTACTTC. The chain is built from TRBV20-1 and TRBJ2-4, with TRBD1 matching over 7 bases. CDR3 length equals 14 residues. V dropped 8 bases and J dropped 3; count of bases not matched to a gene: 10. Germline assignment: CDR1 DFQATT and CDR2 SNEGSKA (reference sequence).